Here is one T cell receptor (beta chain) with its context. Its matching antigen is unknown. This record comes from a study of shared clonotypes between healthy human individuals. Sequencing used immunoSEQ multiplex PCR; TCRdb keeps in-frame clones, though not all of them. The sample contains 2 million to 3 million clones, 80% to 95% of which appear only once. Findings and caveats of the study: A handful of donors held approximately 4.5% of naive CD4 clonotypes in common. In this cohort, only blood was sampled, and tissue repertoires likely differ. Incompleteness in sorted-subset sequencing, despite large depth, was shown by rarefaction.

The origin of this receptor is a man aged 18 to 29 in good health. Some clones in this sample may be carry-over from other donors' samples. Sequenced input: naive CD4+ T cells from PBMCs. The sample's subset: CD45RA+ positively selected.

For the CDR3, the DNA is TGTGCCAGCAGCCCAGGGGGACTACCGACGACCTACGAGCAGTACTTC. It translates to CASSPGGLPTTYEQYF. The chain recombines TRBV4-2 with TRBJ2-7; D is tentatively TRBD1 or TRBD2 (7 bases each). The CDR3 contains 16 residues. The germline V and J ends were trimmed by 4 bases and 2 bases, with 18 bases remaining between them. Germline V gene sequence: CDR1 LGHNA, CDR2 YNFKEQ.